This entry is about one T cell receptor beta chain. What it recognizes is unknown. The primer mix had 60 Vbeta and 13 Jbeta primers. Measured with immunoSEQ multiplex PCR; TCRdb has only the in-frame clones, and not every one. The sample records 200,000 to 250,000 clones, about 84% being singletons. The CDR3 covers 15 residues. With V trimmed by 1 base and J by 3 bases, 6 bases remained unmatched. Germline lookup yields CDR1 SGHRS and CDR2 YFSETQ. The data belong to a study of cytomegalovirus exposure and HLA in healthy donors. Findings and limits, study-wide: The study assumed roughly uniform donor sequencing depth for presence/absence analyses. About 87% or about 30% of the time was how often most TCR beta V segments were productive, according to an earlier analysis. Over 150 TCR beta chains were listed as cytomegalovirus-associated.

These donors, healthy bone marrow donors, were studied. The J gene is TRBJ2-7, the V gene TRBV5-1; 8 nucleotides match TRBD1. This TCR was recovered from a human donor in good health. The sequencing input was PBMCs. The CDR3 sequence: CASSLFSGQGYEQYF. The CDR3, as DNA: TGCGCCAGCAGCTTGTTTTCCGGACAGGGCTACGAGCAGTACTTC.